This T cell receptor beta chain was profiled in a study of early stage breast cancer tumors. Study overall: Under 10 ER+/PR+/HER2- tumors were invasive ductal; four were invasive lobular. Study-wide results and caveats: Commonly generated sequences made up most enriched TCRB sequences shared between patients. Compared with adjacent normal breast tissue, tumors showed roughly 2.5-fold greater T cell density and higher clonality.

In regard to this clone: No antigen is known for it.

Sequencing was performed with immunoSEQ multiplex PCR; in TCRdb, only in-frame clones are kept and a portion is missing. The sample lists 25,000 to 30,000 clones, around 70% occurring once. Losses at the gene ends were 1 base for V and 3 bases for J; bases not matched to a gene: 1. The CDR3 is 13 amino acids. Germline assignment: CDR1 SGHNT and CDR2 YYREEE (reference sequence). Input material: blood. This clonotype was sampled from a person aged 45 to 59 with breast cancer. The gene calls are TRBV5-4 and TRBJ2-7, with TRBD1 matching 7 bases. The CDR3 loop is CASSLNRGYEQYF. The CDR3 region has the DNA TGTGCCAGCAGCTTGAACAGGGGCTACGAGCAGTACTTC.